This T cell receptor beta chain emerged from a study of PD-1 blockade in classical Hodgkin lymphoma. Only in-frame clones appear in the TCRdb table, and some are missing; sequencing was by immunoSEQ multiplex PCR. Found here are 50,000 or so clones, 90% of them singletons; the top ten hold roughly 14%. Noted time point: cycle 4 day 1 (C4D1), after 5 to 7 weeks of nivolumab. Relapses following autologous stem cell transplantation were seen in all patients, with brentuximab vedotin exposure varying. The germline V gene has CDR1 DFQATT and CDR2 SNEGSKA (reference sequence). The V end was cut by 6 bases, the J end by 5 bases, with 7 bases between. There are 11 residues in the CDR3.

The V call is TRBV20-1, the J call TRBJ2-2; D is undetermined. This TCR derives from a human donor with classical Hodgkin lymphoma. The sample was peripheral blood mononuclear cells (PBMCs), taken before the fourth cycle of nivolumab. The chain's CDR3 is CSAPLTGELFF. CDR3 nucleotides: TGCAGTGCGCCATTGACCGGGGAGCTGTTTTTT.